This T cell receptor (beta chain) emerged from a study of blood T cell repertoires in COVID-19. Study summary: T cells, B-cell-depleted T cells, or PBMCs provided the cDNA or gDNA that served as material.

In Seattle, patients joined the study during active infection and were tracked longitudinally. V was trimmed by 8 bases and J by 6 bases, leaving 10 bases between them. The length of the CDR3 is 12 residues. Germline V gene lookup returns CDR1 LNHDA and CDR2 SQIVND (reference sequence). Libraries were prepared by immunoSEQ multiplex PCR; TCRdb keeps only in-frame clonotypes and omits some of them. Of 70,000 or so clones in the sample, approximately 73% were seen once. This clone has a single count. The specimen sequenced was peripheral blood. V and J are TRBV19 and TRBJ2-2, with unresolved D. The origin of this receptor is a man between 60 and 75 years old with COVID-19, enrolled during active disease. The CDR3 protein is CASHLPAGELFF. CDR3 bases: TGTGCCAGTCACTTGCCGGCCGGGGAGCTGTTTTTT.